Following are 16 T cell receptor beta chains from one sample sequenced in a study of metastatic and nonmetastatic thyroid tumors. Every patient was untreated before thyroid surgery. Using MiXCR, TCRdb re-called clones from the PCR reads. Of approximately 6,000 clones listed, approximately 35% are singletons. The sample was tumor tissue. The receptors originated from a female donor with papillary thyroid cancer or a benign thyroid nodule (not recorded which). Some clones in this sample may be carry-over from other donors' samples.

This clone is classed as medium-sized. The chain employs TRBV11-2 and TRBJ1-1; the D gene is possibly TRBD1 (6 bases). Germline V lookup: CDR1 SGHAT, CDR2 FQNNGV. The CDR3 extends over 13 amino acids. V shed 5 bases and J shed 2 bases, with 9 bases lying between them. CDR3 sequence (DNA): TGTGCCAGCAGCCAGGGGCAAAACACTGAAGCTTTCTTT. It is translated as CASSQGQNTEAFF.

This clone was detected ten times or more. DNA for the CDR3: TGTGCCAGCAGCTTTGGGGGGGGAGCTAACACTGAAGCTTTCTTT. Translating it yields CASSFGGGANTEAFF. The J gene is TRBJ1-1, the V gene TRBV7-2, with D possibly being TRBD1 (5 bases). This CDR3 is 15 amino acids long. Trimming took 3 bases from V and 2 from J, leaving 13 bases between them. The germline gives CDR1 SGHTA, CDR2 FQGNSA.

This clone was recorded at least ten times. A read error is possible here, since a much larger clone lies one base away. The chain recombines TRBV10-3 with TRBJ2-5; TRBD2 aligns across 12 bases. The length of the CDR3 is 14 residues. V trimming: 3 bases; J trimming: 10 bases; junction bases outside the gene matches: 6. Germline V CDR1 and CDR2: ENHRY, SYGVKD. The CDR3 DNA sequence: TGTGCCATCAGTGACGCTAGCGGGGGGGCGGGCCAGTACTTC. This encodes CAISDASGGAGQYF.

This clone is categorized as medium-sized (0.01 to 0.1%). This sequence joins TRBV6-1 and TRBJ2-2, with D tentatively TRBD1 or TRBD2 (5 bases each). This CDR3 region has 15 residues. Germline V gene lookup returns CDR1 MNHNS and CDR2 SASEGT. Trimming took 3 bases from V and 0 from J, leaving 8 bases between them. CDR3 loop: CASSDVGPNTGELFF. As DNA, the CDR3 is TGTGCCAGCAGTGACGTGGGACCGAACACCGGGGAGCTGTTTTTT.

This clone is medium-sized in the sample. This rearrangement joins TRBV5-4 to TRBJ2-3, with 8 bases lining up with TRBD2. The germline CDR1 and CDR2 sequences are SGHNT and YYREEE (reference sequence). The trim removed 6 bases at V and 2 bases at J, leaving 5 bases unmatched. The CDR3 is 14 amino acids. CDR3 in amino acids: CASKTGGVTDTQYF. CDR3 DNA: TGTGCCAGCAAGACGGGGGGGGTCACAGATACGCAGTATTTT.

CDR3 bases: TGTGCCAGCAGTTACGCGGGCACGAGCTCCTACGAGCAGTACTTC. This translates into CASSYAGTSSYEQYF. The rearrangement links TRBV6-5 to TRBJ2-7, with D tentatively TRBD2 (5 bases). The V and J ends lost 2 bases and 0 bases respectively, with 11 bases between them. The CDR3 is made up of 15 amino acids. Germline CDR1 MNHEY, CDR2 SVGAGI.

V and J are TRBV20-1 and TRBJ1-6; a weak D match, TRBD1 (5 bases). The germline V gene encodes CDR1 DFQATT and CDR2 SNEGSKA (reference sequence). V was cut by 0 bases and J by 6 bases, with 15 bases left in between. CDR3 length: 16 residues. CDR3 sequence reads: CSARESGRQSNSPLHF. CDR3 nucleotides: TGCAGTGCTAGAGAATCCGGCCGACAGAGTAATTCACCCCTCCACTTT.

This clone was found a few times. This chain connects TRBV6-1 to TRBJ1-6, with D possibly TRBD1 on 5 matching bases. CDR1 is MNHNS and CDR2 is SASEGT in the germline V gene. Trimming removed 7 bases from V and 7 bases from J, with 8 bases in between. The CDR3 extends over 12 amino acids. DNA for the CDR3: TGTGCCAGCACTGGGGGGAATTCACCCCTCCACTTT. The encoded protein is CASTGGNSPLHF.

The chain employs TRBV12-3 or TRBV12-4 and TRBJ2-7, with 12 positions matching TRBD2. The CDR3 is 15 amino acids. V dropped 5 bases and J dropped 4; count of bases not matched to a gene: 6. Written as DNA, the CDR3 is TGTGCCAGCAGTCCGACCACTAGCGGGGGGTACGAGCAGTACTTC. Translating it yields CASSPTTSGGYEQYF.

This clone was counted ten times or more. The chain carries TRBV28 and TRBJ1-4; 9 positions match TRBD1. The CDR3 is made up of 15 amino acids. Germline CDR1 reads MDHEN; CDR2 reads SYDVKM. Unmatched junction bases numbered 8, after V lost 4 bases and J lost 8 bases. The CDR3 region has the DNA TGTGCCAGCAGTTCCCCGACAGGGGGGAAAGAAAAACTGTTTTTT. Residues: CASSSPTGGKEKLFF. The whole variable domain, filled in from reference TRBV28 and TRBJ1-4, reads DVKVTQSSRYLVKRTGEKVFLECVQDMDHENMFWYRQDPGLGLRLIYFSYDVKMKEKGDIPEGYSVSREKKERFSLILESASTNQTSMYLCASSSPTGGKEKLFFGSGTQLSVL.

This clone has just one count. The genes are TRBV20-1 and TRBJ2-7; 9 positions match TRBD1. The CDR3 runs 16 residues. V was pared by 1 base and J by 1 base, with 8 bases of the junction left unmatched. Germline V gene lookup returns CDR1 DFQATT and CDR2 SNEGSKA (reference sequence). CDR3 bases: TGCAGTGCTAGAGGGGAGGGACAGGGACTATCCTACGAGCAGTACTTC. Protein sequence: CSARGEGQGLSYEQYF.

This clone was seen ten or more times. The chain has TRBV29-1 and TRBJ1-1; a weak D match, TRBD1 (5 bases). The CDR3 length is 13 residues. Germline values: CDR1 SQVTM, CDR2 ANQGSEA. The V end was cut by 5 bases, the J end by 2 bases, with 12 bases between. The CDR3 region has the DNA TGCAGCGTTCCAGGGAGCCTCAACACTGAAGCTTTCTTT. It yields the protein CSVPGSLNTEAFF. The entire variable domain, with the rest obtained from reference TRBV29-1 and TRBJ1-1, is as follows: SAVISQKPSRDICQRGTSLTIQCQVDSQVTMMFWYRQQPGQSLTLIATANQGSEATYESGFVIDKFPISRPNLTFSTLTVSNMSPEDSSIYLCSVPGSLNTEAFFGQGTRLTVV.

Ten or more counts support this clone. V usage is TRBV20-1 and J usage is TRBJ1-2; D is possibly TRBD1 (6 bases). CDR3 length: 11 amino acids. The V end was cut by 6 bases, the J end by 7 bases, with 12 bases between. Germline loops: CDR1 DFQATT, CDR2 SNEGSKA (reference sequence). The CDR3 loop is CSAPGEPGYTF. CDR3 in DNA: TGCAGTGCACCAGGGGAGCCTGGCTACACCTTC.

The V and J genes are TRBV13 and TRBJ1-1; D call uncertain. CDR3 length: 15 amino acids. Germline V gene lookup returns CDR1 PRHDT and CDR2 FYEKMQ (reference sequence). The germline V and J ends were trimmed by 3 bases and 0 bases, with 11 bases remaining between them. The CDR3 sequence is CASSFIHLLNTEAFF. DNA of the CDR3: TGTGCCAGCAGCTTCATCCACCTTTTGAACACTGAAGCTTTCTTT.

The sample holds many counts of this clone. This may arise from a read error, as a much more abundant clone is one base away. The chain has TRBV10-1 and TRBJ2-3; tentatively, D is TRBD1 or TRBD2 (5 bases each). From germline, CDR1 is WNHNN and CDR2 SYGVQD (reference sequence). Deletions cut 0 bases from V and 6 bases from J, with 7 bases between. The CDR3 sequence is 13 residues long. CDR3 sequence (DNA): TGCGCCAGCAGTGAGTCGGGGGTGGATACGCAGTATTTT. Protein: CASSESGVDTQYF.

By frequency in the sample, this clone is medium-sized. The genes are TRBV2 and TRBJ2-3; D possibly corresponds to TRBD2 (6 bases). Trimming shortened V by 2 bases and J by 12 bases, and 12 bases separated the two germline ends. CDR3 length equals 12 residues. Germline V gene lookup returns CDR1 SNHLY and CDR2 FYNNEI. The CDR3 reads CASSENRETQYF. The CDR3 DNA reads as TGTGCCAGCAGTGAAAACCGGGAGACCCAGTATTTT. The full variable domain, rest sourced from reference TRBV2 and TRBJ2-3, is EPEVTQTPSHQVTQMGQEVILRCVPISNHLYFYWYRQILGQKVEFLVSFYNNEISEKSEIFDDQFSVERPDGSNFTLKIRSTKLEDSAMYFCASSENRETQYFGPGTRLTVL.